This T cell receptor (beta chain) is from a study of T cells in localized non-small cell lung cancer. The V segment lost 2 bases and the J segment 1 base; nucleotides outside the gene matches: 0. Germline CDR1 SGDLS, CDR2 YYNGEE. The CDR3 loop spans 14 amino acids. The repertoire was sequenced with immunoSEQ multiplex PCR; TCRdb's copy has only in-frame clones and lacks some. This sample has some 64,000 clones, with 90% found just once. Only one count was recorded for this clone. Its antigen is currently unknown. Study-wide results and caveats: Uninvolved adjacent lung showed the highest T cell clonality, exceeding tumor. Those with higher blood T cell density had longer overall survival. Out of the top 100 tumor clones, a median approximately 57 were seen in adjacent lung.

The source was peripheral blood, collected before any cancer treatment. This TCR derives from a woman aged 35 to 70 with stage I lung adenocarcinoma. The chain links TRBV9 to TRBJ1-1, with TRBD1 identical over 9 bases. CDR3 in DNA: TGTGCCAGCAGCGTGACAGGGGGGAACACTGAAGCTTTCTTT. Residues: CASSVTGGNTEAFF.